These 10 T cell receptor beta chains were all obtained from the same sample, sequenced in a study of cytomegalovirus exposure and HLA in healthy donors. The PCR made use of 60 Vbeta and 13 Jbeta primers. Produced via immunoSEQ multiplex PCR; TCRdb's table is partial and in-frame only. This table holds about 160,000 clones, roughly 85% found once. Sequenced material: PBMCs. These receptor sequences come from a male donor in good health and CMV-seropositive.

The chain couples TRBV28 to TRBJ2-7, with D uncertain. The length of the CDR3 is 10 residues. Trimming took 10 bases from V and 5 from J, leaving 9 bases between them. Germline V lookup: CDR1 MDHEN, CDR2 SYDVKM. CDR3 coding DNA: TGTGCCACCCTACGGGACGAGCAGTACTTC. The encoded protein is CATLRDEQYF.

The gene calls are TRBV7-2 and TRBJ2-2; perhaps TRBD1 as D (5 bases). The V end was cut by 5 bases, the J end by 2 bases, with 12 bases between. CDR1 and CDR2 (germline): SGHTA, FQGNSA. The CDR3 has 15 residues. Here the CDR3 DNA reads TGTGCCAGCAGCCAGGTCAGGGTAAACACCGGGGAGCTGTTTTTT. The encoded protein is CASSQVRVNTGELFF.

This clone was seen only a few times. This sequence joins TRBV28 and TRBJ1-3; D remains ambiguous. CDR1 is MDHEN, CDR2 SYDVKM, per germline. With 7 bases removed from V and 4 bases from J, the gap between germline ends came to 20 bases. This CDR3 spans 16 amino acids. DNA for the CDR3: TGTGCCAGCAACACCCCGGGGAGGGTGAGAGGAAACACCATATATTTT. Translated: CASNTPGRVRGNTIYF.

The chain uses TRBV30 and TRBJ1-5; possibly TRBD1 for D (6 bases). Germline V gene lookup returns CDR1 GTSNPN and CDR2 SVGIG (reference sequence). Trimming took 5 bases from V and 5 from J, leaving 16 bases between them. The CDR3 runs 14 residues. CDR3 bases: TGTGCCTGGGGTCCAAGACAGGAGGATCAGCCCCAGCATTTT. Translated, it gives CAWGPRQEDQPQHF.

The V and J genes are TRBV10-3 and TRBJ1-5; D may be TRBD1 (5 bases). Germline CDR1 ENHRY, CDR2 SYGVKD. The CDR3 has 16 residues. V was clipped by 0 bases and J by 4 bases, with 13 bases between them. The CDR3 DNA is TGTGCCATCAGTGAGTCCTGGGGGGGTGGAAATCAGCCCCAGCATTTT. This codes for CAISESWGGGNQPQHF.

The chain combines TRBV15 with TRBJ2-7; D unresolved. Germline values: CDR1 LNHNV, CDR2 YYDKDF (reference sequence). This CDR3 is built from 12 residues. Deletions cut 1 base from V and 5 bases from J, with 6 bases between. The CDR3 region has the DNA TGTGCCACCAGCAGAGCTTCTCACGAGCAGTACTTC. Amino acid sequence: CATSRASHEQYF.

The rearrangement uses TRBV19 and TRBJ1-5, with TRBD1 matching 7 bases. In germline, CDR1 is LNHDA, CDR2 SQIVND (reference sequence). The V and J ends lost 6 bases and 3 bases, in that order; junction bases with no gene match: 5. CDR3 length equals 14 residues. CDR3 in amino acids: CASSLTGYNQPQHF. The CDR3 region has the DNA TGTGCCAGTAGCTTGACAGGGTACAATCAGCCCCAGCATTTT.

The chain combines TRBV7-2 with TRBJ2-5; a weak D match, TRBD2 (7 bases). Trimming took off 8 bases at V and 5 bases at J, with 15 bases between the two ends. Germline loops: CDR1 SGHTA, CDR2 FQGNSA. The CDR3 totals 13 residues. For the CDR3, the DNA is TGTGCCAGCCGTGGGGGGGGGCTGGAGACCCAGTACTTC. Its translation: CASRGGGLETQYF.

Only one count was recorded for this clone. The chain recombines TRBV11-2 with TRBJ1-2, with TRBD1 matching over 12 bases. The V segment lost 1 base and the J segment 6 bases; nucleotides outside the gene matches: 9. CDR1 and CDR2 (germline): SGHAT, FQNNGV. The CDR3 runs to 17 residues. This CDR3 reads CASSLALGTGGNDGYTF. In DNA, the CDR3 is TGTGCCAGCAGCTTAGCCCTCGGGACAGGGGGCAACGATGGCTACACCTTC.

The J gene is TRBJ2-5, the V gene TRBV5-1; 9 bases line up with TRBD1. Germline assignment: CDR1 SGHRS and CDR2 YFSETQ. The CDR3 has 14 amino acids. V was clipped by 2 bases and J by 4 bases; unmatched bases: 3. The CDR3 is CASSFTGGPETQYF. The DNA for the CDR3 is TGCGCCAGCAGCTTTACAGGGGGCCCAGAGACCCAGTACTTC.